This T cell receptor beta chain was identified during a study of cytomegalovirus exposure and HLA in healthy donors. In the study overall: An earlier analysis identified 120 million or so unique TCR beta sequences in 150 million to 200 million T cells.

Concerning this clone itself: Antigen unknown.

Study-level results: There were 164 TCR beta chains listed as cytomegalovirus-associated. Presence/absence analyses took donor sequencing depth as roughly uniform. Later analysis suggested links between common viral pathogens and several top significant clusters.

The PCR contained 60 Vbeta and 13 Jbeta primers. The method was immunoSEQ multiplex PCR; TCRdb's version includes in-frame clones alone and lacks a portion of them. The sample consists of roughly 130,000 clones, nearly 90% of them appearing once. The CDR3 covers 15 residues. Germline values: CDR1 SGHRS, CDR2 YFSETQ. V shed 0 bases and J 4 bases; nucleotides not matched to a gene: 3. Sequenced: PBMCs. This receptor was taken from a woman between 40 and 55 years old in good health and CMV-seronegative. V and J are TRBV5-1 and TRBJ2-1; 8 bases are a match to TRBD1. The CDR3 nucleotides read TGCGCCAGCAGCTTGGCCAGGGGGCCTTACAATGAGCAGTTCTTC. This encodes CASSLARGPYNEQFF. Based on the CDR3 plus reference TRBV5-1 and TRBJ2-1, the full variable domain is KAGVTQTPRYLIKTRGQQVTLSCSPISGHRSVSWYQQTPGQGLQFLFEYFSETQRNKGNFPGRFSGRQFSNSRSEMNVSTLELGDSALYLCASSLARGPYNEQFFGPGTRLTVL.